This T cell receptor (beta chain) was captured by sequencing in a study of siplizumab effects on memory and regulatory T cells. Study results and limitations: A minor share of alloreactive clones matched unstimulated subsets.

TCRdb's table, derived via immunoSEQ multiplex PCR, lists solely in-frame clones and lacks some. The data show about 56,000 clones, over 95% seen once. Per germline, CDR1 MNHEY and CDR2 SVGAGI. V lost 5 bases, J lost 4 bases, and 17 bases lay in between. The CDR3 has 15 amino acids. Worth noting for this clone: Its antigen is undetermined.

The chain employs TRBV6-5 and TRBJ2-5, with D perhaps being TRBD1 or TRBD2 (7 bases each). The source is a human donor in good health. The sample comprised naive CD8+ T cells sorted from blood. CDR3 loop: CASSPQGGILETQYF. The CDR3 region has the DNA TGTGCCAGCAGTCCCCAGGGGGGGATCCTAGAGACCCAGTACTTC.